This entry features one T cell receptor beta chain sequence. The antigen remains undetermined. This table comes from immunoSEQ multiplex PCR, and its TCRdb copy is limited to in-frame clones, with some not included. This repertoire shows about 1.5 million clones, approximately 98% found once; its top ten account for around 0.45%. The data were taken from a study of shared clonotypes between healthy human individuals. Notes on the study in general: As a rule, naive subsets had a larger estimated richness than memory subsets.

In germline, CDR1 is MDHEN, CDR2 SYDVKM. The CDR3 runs 17 residues. Trimming cost V 4 bases and J 5 bases; bases outside gene matches: 14. The sequenced material came from naive CD4+ T cells sorted from blood. Subset defined: CD45RA+ positively selected. The source of this sequence is a man aged 25-45 years in good health. This chain joins TRBV28 and TRBJ2-1; TRBD2 agrees at 7 bases. The CDR3 sequence: CASSYWEVAGLNNEQFF. The CDR3, as DNA: TGTGCCAGCAGTTATTGGGAAGTAGCGGGCCTTAACAATGAGCAGTTCTTC. The full variable domain, rest sourced from reference TRBV28 and TRBJ2-1, is DVKVTQSSRYLVKRTGEKVFLECVQDMDHENMFWYRQDPGLGLRLIYFSYDVKMKEKGDIPEGYSVSREKKERFSLILESASTNQTSMYLCASSYWEVAGLNNEQFFGPGTRLTVL.